The sequence of this T cell receptor (beta chain) was determined in a study of Siglec-9 on CD8 T cells in melanoma. Notes on the study in general: In melanoma tumors, a Siglec-9-marked effector memory CD8+ subset reportedly appeared to accumulate.

About this clone itself: Antigen specificity is unknown.

From germline, CDR1 is MNHEY and CDR2 SVGAGI. The length of the CDR3 is 13 residues. The V end was cut by 4 bases, the J end by 5 bases, with 12 bases between. Only in-frame clones appear in the TCRdb table, and some are missing; sequencing was by immunoSEQ multiplex PCR. Among about 36,000 clones, 80% to 85% were seen once, and the ten largest hold around 1.8%. Material for sequencing was Siglec-9- CD8+ T cells sorted from blood. The clonotype was recovered from a human donor in good health. V gene TRBV6-5 combines with J gene TRBJ2-7, with D possibly matching TRBD2 (6 bases). In DNA form, the CDR3 reads TGTGCCAGCAGTTCCTTCTGGGGGGACGAGCAGTACTTC. This translates into CASSSFWGDEQYF.